This T cell receptor (beta chain) was captured by sequencing in a study of neurological immune-mediated disorders. At least ten counts were recorded for this clonotype. The antigen remains unidentified. Preparation of the unsorted libraries drew on 2 million PBMCs stored at -80 C. Template-switch 5'RACE cDNA synthesis added a 10-nucleotide unique molecular identifier. Via MiXCR, TCRdb re-called the 5' RACE reads, giving one row per CDR3 protein. The data hold tens of thousands of distinct CDR3 sequences, with about 2.5% observed a single time. V was clipped by 0 bases and J by 1 base; unmatched bases: 3. The CDR3 contains 15 residues. The germline V gene encodes CDR1 LNHNV and CDR2 YYDKDF (reference sequence). Study-wide results and caveats: HTLV-1-associated myelopathy had the most TCR clonal expansion, whereas multiple sclerosis had the least (lower than in healthy controls). The multiple sclerosis repertoire cluster had no clinical or MRI correlate.

The V and J genes are TRBV15 and TRBJ2-7; 7 nucleotides align to TRBD2. What was sequenced was PBMCs. This receptor was identified in a man aged 45 to 65 with multiple sclerosis. The CDR3 sequence is CATSREVGGSYEQYF. The CDR3 coding sequence is TGTGCCACCAGCAGAGAGGTCGGGGGGTCCTACGAGCAGTACTTC.